The entry that follows covers one T cell receptor beta chain sequence. The antigen remains undetermined. The data were obtained in a study of cytomegalovirus exposure and HLA in healthy donors. Whole-study results and caveats: No immune exposure information besides CMV serostatus was available. Later analysis associated a missense DCLRE1C variant with TCR beta V- and J-gene trimming. On later analysis, the bulk of CMV-associated TCR beta chains appeared to be HLA-restricted.

A multiplex PCR was run with 60 Vbeta primers and 13 Jbeta primers. Repertoires were generated with immunoSEQ multiplex PCR, while TCRdb's copy carries only in-frame clones and drops some. The sample lists some 90,000 clones, roughly 85% seen once, with roughly 5.5% in the top ten. Per germline, CDR1 LGHNA and CDR2 YSLEER. Trimming took 1 base from V and 7 from J, leaving 8 bases between them. CDR3 length: 14 amino acids. Sequencing was carried out using PBMCs. This clonotype was sampled from a female donor in good health and CMV-seronegative. The chain has TRBV4-3 and TRBJ1-6; a weak D match, TRBD1 (5 bases). CDR3 residues: CASSQGTLNSPLHF. CDR3 bases: TGCGCCAGCAGCCAAGGGACACTCAATTCACCCCTCCACTTT.